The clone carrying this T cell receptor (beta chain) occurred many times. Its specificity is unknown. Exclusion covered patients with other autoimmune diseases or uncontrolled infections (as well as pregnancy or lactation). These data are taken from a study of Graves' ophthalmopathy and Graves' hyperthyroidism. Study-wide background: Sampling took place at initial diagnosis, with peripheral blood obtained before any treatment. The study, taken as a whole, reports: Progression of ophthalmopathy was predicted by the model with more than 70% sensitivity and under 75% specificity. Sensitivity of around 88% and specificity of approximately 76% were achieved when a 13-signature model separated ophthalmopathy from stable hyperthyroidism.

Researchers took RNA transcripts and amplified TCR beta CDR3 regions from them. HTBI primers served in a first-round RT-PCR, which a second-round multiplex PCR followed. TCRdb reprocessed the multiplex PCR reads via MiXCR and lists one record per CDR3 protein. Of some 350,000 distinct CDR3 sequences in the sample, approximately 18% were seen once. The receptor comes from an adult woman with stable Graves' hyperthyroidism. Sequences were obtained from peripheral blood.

DNA of the CDR3: TGCGCCAGCAGCCAAGATAGTATCAGGGCGGGTCAGCCCCAGCATTTT. Its protein is CASSQDSIRAGQPQHF. The chain employs TRBV4-1 and TRBJ1-5, with D maybe TRBD1 (5 bases). Germline CDR1 is MGHRA and CDR2 is YSYEKL. CDR3 size: 16 residues. With 0 bases removed from V and 6 bases from J, the gap between germline ends came to 15 bases.